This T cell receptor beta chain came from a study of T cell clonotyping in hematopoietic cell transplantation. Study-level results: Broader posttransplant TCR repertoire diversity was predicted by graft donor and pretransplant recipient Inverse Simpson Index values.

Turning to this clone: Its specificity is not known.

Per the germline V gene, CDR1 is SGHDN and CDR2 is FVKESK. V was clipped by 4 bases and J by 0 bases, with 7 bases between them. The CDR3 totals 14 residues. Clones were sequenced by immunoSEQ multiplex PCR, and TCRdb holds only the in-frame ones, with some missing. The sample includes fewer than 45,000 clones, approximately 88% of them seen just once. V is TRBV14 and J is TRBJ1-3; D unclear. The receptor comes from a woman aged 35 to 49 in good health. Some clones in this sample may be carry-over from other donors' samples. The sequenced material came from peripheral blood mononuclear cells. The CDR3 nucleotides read TGTGCCAGCAGCCGACCCAACTCTGGAAACACCATATATTTT. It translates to CASSRPNSGNTIYF. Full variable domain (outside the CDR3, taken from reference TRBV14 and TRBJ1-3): EAGVTQFPSHSVIEKGQTVTLRCDPISGHDNLYWYRRVMGKEIKFLLHFVKESKQDESGMPNNRFLAERTGGTYSTLKVQPAELEDSGVYFCASSRPNSGNTIYFGEGSWLTVV.